These 22 T cell receptor beta chains were all obtained from the same sample, sequenced in a study of blood T cell repertoires in COVID-19. This table comes from immunoSEQ multiplex PCR, and its TCRdb copy is limited to in-frame clones, with some not included. The data hold about 120,000 clones, with over 65% observed a single time. The sample taken for sequencing was peripheral blood. The receptors derive from a woman in her 70s with acute or convalescent COVID-19.

The V call is TRBV3-1 (or the pseudogene TRBV3-2), the J call TRBJ1-3, with 10 bases identical to TRBD1. V lost 4 bases, J lost 2 bases, and 5 bases stayed unmatched. Germline lookup yields CDR1 LGHDT and CDR2 YNNKEL (reference sequence). CDR3 length: 16 residues. Written as DNA, the CDR3 is TGTGCCAGCAGCCGGCGACAGGGGGCGACTGGAAACACCATATATTTT. Translation gives CASSRRQGATGNTIYF.

The chain couples TRBV6-5 to TRBJ1-1; 10 nucleotides match TRBD1. The CDR3 sequence is 15 residues long. The trim removed 8 bases at V and 4 bases at J, leaving 10 bases unmatched. Germline V gene data show CDR1 as MNHEY and CDR2 as SVGAGI. CDR3 residues: CASGGGQGYGTEAFF. The CDR3 coding sequence is TGTGCCAGCGGAGGGGGACAGGGGTACGGCACTGAAGCTTTCTTT.

V usage is TRBV7-9 and J usage is TRBJ1-4; the D gene is possibly TRBD1 (5 bases). This CDR3 is built from 15 residues. V was shortened by 5 bases and J by 8 bases, with 18 bases between the two germline ends. Germline CDR1 is SEHNR and CDR2 is FQNEAQ (reference sequence). CDR3 loop: CASSPSGGGGEKLFF. The CDR3 region has the DNA TGTGCCAGCAGCCCGTCCGGGGGAGGAGGCGAAAAACTGTTTTTT. The complete variable domain, with remaining parts taken from reference TRBV7-9 and TRBJ1-4, reads DTGVSQNPRHKITKRGQNVTFRCDPISEHNRLYWYRQTLGQGPEFLTYFQNEAQLEKSRLLSDRFSAERPKGSFSTLEIQRTEQGDSAMYLCASSPSGGGGEKLFFGSGTQLSVL.

This chain connects TRBV27 to TRBJ1-1; a weak D match, TRBD1 (5 bases). V lost 3 bases and J 4 bases, leaving 15 bases between the germline ends. Germline assignment: CDR1 MNHEY and CDR2 SMNVEV (reference sequence). This CDR3 spans 15 amino acids. CDR3 in DNA: TGTGCCAGCAGTTTTGTATTTAGGGGCGGCACTGAAGCTTTCTTT. This gives the protein CASSFVFRGGTEAFF.

This clone was observed a handful of times. The gene calls are TRBV19 and TRBJ1-4, with 7 positions matching TRBD1. Per germline, CDR1 LNHDA and CDR2 SQIVND (reference sequence). V shed 3 bases, J shed 8 bases, and the junction held 3 bases outside the gene matches. The CDR3 loop spans 13 amino acids. CDR3: CASSILRGEKLFF. The DNA of the CDR3 is TGTGCCAGTAGTATCCTCAGGGGGGAAAAACTGTTTTTT. Full variable domain (missing parts from reference TRBV19 and TRBJ1-4): DGGITQSPKYLFRKEGQNVTLSCEQNLNHDAMYWYRQDPGQGLRLIYYSQIVNDFQKGDIAEGYSVSREKKESFPLTVTSAQKNPTAFYLCASSILRGEKLFFGSGTQLSVL.

On this clone itself: At one end, the junction sequence differs from germline, possibly due to a read error. V gene TRBV6-2 or TRBV6-3 combines with J gene TRBJ1-1, with TRBD1 matching over 9 bases. CDR3 length: 18 residues. Germline V gene sequence: CDR1 MNHEY, CDR2 SVGEGT. The CDR3 nucleotides read TGTGCCAGCAGTTCCCAGGACAGGGGTTTATTTTTGAAGACTGAAGCTTTCTTT. Encoded protein: CASSSQDRGLFLKTEAFF.

This clone has more than one count but fewer than ten. The V call is TRBV30, the J call TRBJ2-3; tentatively, D is TRBD1 (5 bases). The length of the CDR3 is 12 residues. CDR1 and CDR2 (germline): GTSNPN, SVGIG (reference sequence). V lost 5 bases and J 8 bases, leaving 14 bases between the germline ends. In nucleotides, the CDR3 is TGTGCCTGGGCCCAGACAGTGGGTACGCAGTATTTT. As protein: CAWAQTVGTQYF.

The rearrangement joins TRBV5-4 to TRBJ2-2; D unresolved. The CDR3 runs 16 residues. The germline gives CDR1 SGHNT, CDR2 YYREEE (reference sequence). V lost 1 base and J lost 0, with 10 bases in between. CDR3 in amino acids: CASSLSLSANTGELFF. In DNA, the CDR3 is TGTGCCAGCAGCTTGTCCCTGTCCGCGAACACCGGGGAGCTGTTTTTT.

V is TRBV5-4 and J is TRBJ2-5; 7 bases are shared with TRBD2. Germline-derived CDR1 and CDR2 are SGHNT and YYREEE (reference sequence). Trimming at V came to 2 bases and at J to 5 bases, leaving 6 bases not matched to a gene. The CDR3 runs to 14 residues. Here the CDR3 DNA reads TGTGCCAGCAGCTTTTCGGGGGGTGGTGAGACCCAGTACTTC. It translates to CASSFSGGGETQYF.

V usage is TRBV5-4 and J usage is TRBJ2-2; TRBD1 agrees at 8 bases. From germline, CDR1 is SGHNT and CDR2 YYREEE (reference sequence). Trimming cost V 2 bases and J 6 bases; bases outside gene matches: 12. The CDR3 spans 17 residues. The chain's CDR3 is CASSLIPTGAAAGELFF. The CDR3 bases are TGTGCCAGCAGCTTAATTCCGACAGGGGCAGCGGCCGGGGAGCTGTTTTTT.

This clone was counted a single time. The chain combines TRBV29-1 with TRBJ2-1; tentatively, D is TRBD1 (6 bases). V lost 7 bases, J lost 3 bases, and 13 bases lay in between. The CDR3 loop spans 13 amino acids. The germline V gene has CDR1 SQVTM and CDR2 ANQGSEA. The DNA for the CDR3 is TGCAGCGCCGAGGGACAAGTCTACAATGAGCAGTTCTTC. Translation: CSAEGQVYNEQFF.

The rearrangement joins TRBV19 to TRBJ2-1; 7 bases align to TRBD1. The CDR3 runs to 18 residues. Unmatched junction bases numbered 16, after V lost 7 bases and J lost 1 base. In germline, CDR1 is LNHDA, CDR2 SQIVND (reference sequence). The CDR3 region is CASNPTGVGTKSYNEQFF. CDR3 in DNA: TGTGCCAGTAACCCTACAGGGGTGGGGACCAAGTCCTACAATGAGCAGTTCTTC. Based on the CDR3 plus reference TRBV19 and TRBJ2-1, the full variable domain is DGGITQSPKYLFRKEGQNVTLSCEQNLNHDAMYWYRQDPGQGLRLIYYSQIVNDFQKGDIAEGYSVSREKKESFPLTVTSAQKNPTAFYLCASNPTGVGTKSYNEQFFGPGTRLTVL.

The chain joins TRBV4-2 to TRBJ1-1; TRBD1 is a possible D gene (6 bases). The CDR3 spans 16 residues. The V end was cut by 4 bases, the J end by 3 bases, with 18 bases between. The germline V gene has CDR1 LGHNA and CDR2 YNFKEQ. Here the CDR3 DNA reads TGTGCCAGCAGCCGAATTAACCAGGGGAGTGACACTGAAGCTTTCTTT. Amino acid sequence: CASSRINQGSDTEAFF.

The CDR3 reads CATSRDVGDQPQHF. The CDR3 DNA sequence: TGTGCCACCAGCAGAGACGTAGGAGATCAGCCCCAGCATTTT. The J gene is TRBJ1-5, the V gene TRBV15; the D is unclear. This CDR3 is 14 amino acids long. Deletions cut 0 bases from V and 5 bases from J, with 8 bases between. Germline CDR1 and CDR2: LNHNV and YYDKDF (reference sequence).

This chain uses TRBV5-6 with TRBJ2-3; 9 nucleotides align to TRBD2. Germline values: CDR1 SGHDT, CDR2 YYEEEE. Trimming removed 6 bases from V and 5 bases from J; junction bases left unmatched: 7. The CDR3 runs to 14 residues. The CDR3 DNA is TGTGCCAGCAAAGTCGCGGGGGGGCTAGATACGCAGTATTTT. Translating it yields CASKVAGGLDTQYF.

On this clone itself: The same CDR3 also results from other DNA sequences found in this sample. This sequence joins TRBV19 and TRBJ1-5, with 8 bases fitting TRBD1. With 1 base clipped from V and 6 bases from J, the junction kept 8 bases outside the gene matches. The CDR3 totals 16 residues. CDR1 is LNHDA and CDR2 is SQIVND in the germline V gene (reference sequence). The CDR3 DNA follows: TGTGCCAGTAGTATAGGAGGGCAGGGGGCCGGTCAGCCCCAGCATTTT. Its translation: CASSIGGQGAGQPQHF.

The genes are TRBV11-2 and TRBJ2-7; maybe TRBD2 (6 bases). CDR3 length: 16 residues. V shed 5 bases and J shed 2 bases, with 19 bases lying between them. CDR1 is SGHAT and CDR2 is FQNNGV in the germline V gene. The CDR3 is CASSLHLTSKTYEQYV. CDR3 coding DNA: TGTGCCAGCAGCCTACACCTGACTAGTAAGACCTACGAGCAGTACGTC.

The gene calls are TRBV10-2 and TRBJ2-1, with D perhaps matching TRBD1 (6 bases). Germline CDR1 WSHSY, CDR2 SAAADI. V gave up 4 bases and J gave up 9 bases, with 10 bases separating them. The CDR3 has 12 residues. CDR3 DNA: TGCGCCAGCAGTGGTATAGGGGGTGAGCAGTTCTTC. Its translation is CASSGIGGEQFF.

J is TRBJ1-6 and V is TRBV5-5, with 11 bases matching TRBD1. The V gene end was trimmed by 4 bases and the J gene end by 7 bases; junction bases not matched to a gene: 7. The CDR3 extends over 16 amino acids. CDR1 and CDR2 (germline): SGHKS, YYEKEE (reference sequence). The CDR3 spells CASSHGQGAINSPLHF. CDR3 bases: TGTGCCAGCAGCCACGGACAGGGGGCTATAAATTCACCCCTCCACTTT. The variable domain in full, with the rest retrieved from reference TRBV5-5 and TRBJ1-6, is DAGVTQSPTHLIKTRGQQVTLRCSPISGHKSVSWYQQVLGQGPQFIFQYYEKEERGRGNFPDRFSARQFPNYSSELNVNALLLGDSALYLCASSHGQGAINSPLHFGNGTRLTVT.

The rearrangement uses TRBV5-6 and TRBJ1-1; 7 nucleotides agree with TRBD1. The CDR3 has 14 amino acids. Germline V CDR1 and CDR2: SGHDT, YYEEEE. Germline trimming cut 10 bases from V and 1 base from J; bases unmatched to any gene: 10. CDR3 nucleotide sequence: TGTGCCGCGACCAGGGGGTTAGGGAACACTGAAGCTTTCTTT. Protein product: CAATRGLGNTEAFF.

The chain recombines TRBV2 with TRBJ2-5, with 8 bases matching TRBD2. The CDR3 is 14 residues long. Germline trimming cut 10 bases from V and 7 bases from J; bases unmatched to any gene: 14. Germline CDR1 and CDR2: SNHLY and FYNNEI. In nucleotides, the CDR3 is TGTGCCACCAGCAGGGAAGCGGGGGCCGGGACCCAGTACTTC. Translating it yields CATSREAGAGTQYF.

The V and J genes are TRBV12-3 or TRBV12-4 and TRBJ1-2; D is uncertain. V lost 7 bases, J lost 4 bases, and 13 bases lay in between. The CDR3 is made up of 13 amino acids. The CDR3 sequence is CASTRAGVYGYTF. The CDR3 coding sequence is TGTGCCAGCACCCGTGCCGGTGTCTATGGCTACACCTTC.